The 29 T cell receptor beta chains below were found in one sample sequenced in a study of regulatory and conventional T cells in RAG deficiency. Clones were sequenced by immunoSEQ multiplex PCR, and TCRdb holds only the in-frame ones, with some missing. Altogether 32,000 or so clones are present, 75% to 90% being singletons, with the ten largest covering approximately 15%. Separately, the same data were catalogued under a study of regulatory T cells. That work adds: The primer mix had 52 TRBV and 13 TRBJ primers.

The sample comprised CD8+ T cells sorted from blood. These receptors originate from a human donor in good health.

The rearrangement joins TRBV5-6 to TRBJ2-3; D unresolved. The V end was cut by 0 bases, the J end by 5 bases, with 4 bases between. This CDR3 region has 12 residues. The germline gives CDR1 SGHDT, CDR2 YYEEEE. The CDR3 spells CASSLGGDTQYF. CDR3 DNA sequence: TGTGCCAGCAGCTTGGGCGGAGATACGCAGTATTTT.

J is TRBJ2-5 and V is TRBV5-6, with D perhaps being TRBD1 or TRBD2 (7 bases each). The V gene lost 0 bases and the J gene lost 4 bases, with 13 bases spanning the gap. Germline V gives CDR1 SGHDT, CDR2 YYEEEE. The CDR3 is made up of 15 amino acids. CDR3 DNA: TGTGCCAGCAGCTTGGTTGGCAGGGGGGGAGAGACCCAGTACTTC. Amino acids: CASSLVGRGGETQYF.

This chain uses TRBV2 with TRBJ2-1; D is uncertain. Germline CDR1 and CDR2: SNHLY and FYNNEI. V gave up 6 bases and J gave up 6 bases, with 6 bases separating them. This CDR3 has 11 residues. For the CDR3, the DNA is TGTGCCAGCAGGAGGTTCAATGAGCAGTTCTTC. This codes for CASRRFNEQFF.

This chain joins TRBV5-6 and TRBJ1-4, with a weak D call TRBD1 (6 bases). Germline V lookup: CDR1 SGHDT, CDR2 YYEEEE. Deletions cut 0 bases from V and 7 bases from J, with 7 bases between. The CDR3 is 13 amino acids. The CDR3 is CASSLADSEKLFF. CDR3 sequence (DNA): TGTGCCAGCAGCTTGGCGGACAGTGAAAAACTGTTTTTT. Supplemented by reference TRBV5-6 and TRBJ1-4, the full variable domain reads DAGVTQSPTHLIKTRGQQVTLRCSPKSGHDTVSWYQQALGQGPQFIFQYYEEEERQRGNFPDRFSGHQFPNYSSELNVNALLLGDSALYLCASSLADSEKLFFGSGTQLSVL.

The rearrangement links TRBV10-3 to TRBJ2-3, with unresolved D. Per the germline V gene, CDR1 is ENHRY and CDR2 is SYGVKD. Trimming took off 4 bases at V and 5 bases at J, with 7 bases between the two ends. The CDR3 length is 12 residues. The CDR3 region has the DNA TGTGCCATCAGTGTTACGGGAGATACGCAGTATTTT. Protein sequence: CAISVTGDTQYF.

The chain has TRBV5-4 and TRBJ2-1; no reliable D call. There are 14 residues in the CDR3. Germline CDR1 is SGHNT and CDR2 is YYREEE (reference sequence). The V end was cut by 4 bases, the J end by 10 bases, with 18 bases between. The CDR3 bases are TGTGCCAGCAGCCAAGGTCGAGGTTCTGGGGAGCAGTTCTTC. Protein: CASSQGRGSGEQFF.

The rearrangement links TRBV6-1 to TRBJ2-6; D unclear. This CDR3 is built from 14 residues. Trimming removed 5 bases from V and 3 bases from J, with 8 bases in between. Germline assignment: CDR1 MNHNS and CDR2 SASEGT. The CDR3 DNA follows: TGTGCCAGCAGTCCCTTATATGGGGCCAACGTCCTGACTTTC. It codes for CASSPLYGANVLTF.

The chain couples TRBV7-2 to TRBJ1-2; 9 nucleotides align to TRBD1. There are 15 residues in the CDR3. The junction had 8 bases not matched to a gene; V was cut back by 5 bases and J by 4 bases. Germline V gene sequence: CDR1 SGHTA, CDR2 FQGNSA. In nucleotides, the CDR3 is TGTGCCAGCAGCGCTAGGACAGGGGCCGGCTATGGCTACACCTTC. This codes for CASSARTGAGYGYTF.

J is TRBJ2-1 and V is TRBV7-8; TRBD1 aligns across 7 bases. The junction had 3 bases not matched to a gene; V was cut back by 0 bases and J by 4 bases. The CDR3 runs 15 residues. Germline V gene sequence: CDR1 SGHVS, CDR2 FQNEAQ. CDR3 residues: CASSLAGTVYNEQFF. CDR3 in DNA: TGTGCCAGCAGCTTAGCCGGGACAGTGTACAATGAGCAGTTCTTC.

J is TRBJ2-5 and V is TRBV5-1, with D hard to call. The closer fit of TRBJ2-7 to the DNA end suggests the J call may be wrong. Germline CDR1 reads SGHRS; CDR2 reads YFSETQ. The length of the CDR3 is 14 residues. CDR3 sequence: CASSLNAETYEQYF. CDR3 coding DNA: TGCGCCAGCAGCTTGAACGCAGAGACCTACGAGCAGTACTTC.

The chain employs TRBV11-2 and TRBJ2-7; unclear D gene. The V gene lost 0 bases and the J gene lost 7 bases, with 10 bases spanning the gap. The CDR3 is 13 amino acids. CDR1 is SGHAT, CDR2 FQNNGV, per germline. CDR3 DNA sequence: TGTGCCAGCAGCTTAGATGGGTGGCAAGAGCAGTACTTC. Its protein is CASSLDGWQEQYF.

This chain links TRBV19 with TRBJ2-7; 12 nucleotides match TRBD2. The CDR3 spans 14 residues. J was trimmed by 3 bases and V by 7 bases; bases with no gene match: 4. Germline CDR1 LNHDA, CDR2 SQIVND (reference sequence). For the CDR3, the DNA is TGTGCCAGTACTCGGACTAGCGGGAACTACGAGCAGTACTTC. Translation gives CASTRTSGNYEQYF.

This chain joins TRBV9 and TRBJ1-1; D perhaps matches TRBD1 (5 bases). Per the germline V gene, CDR1 is SGDLS and CDR2 is YYNGEE. The CDR3 covers 16 residues. V lost 4 bases and J lost 1, with 17 bases in between. The CDR3 loop is CASSRPRGAGNTEAFF. As DNA, the CDR3 is TGTGCCAGCAGCAGACCCCGCGGGGCCGGGAACACTGAAGCTTTCTTT.

The chain is built from TRBV7-2 and TRBJ2-1; 7 bases are shared with TRBD2. CDR1 and CDR2 (germline): SGHTA, FQGNSA. This CDR3 has 15 amino acids. The V and J ends lost 3 bases and 4 bases, in that order; junction bases with no gene match: 6. The DNA for the CDR3 is TGTGCCAGCAGCTTGACTAGCTTGGGGTACAATGAGCAGTTCTTC. Amino acids: CASSLTSLGYNEQFF.

The chain joins TRBV28 to TRBJ1-6; a possible D gene is TRBD1 (5 bases). This CDR3 contains 13 residues. Germline CDR1 is MDHEN and CDR2 is SYDVKM. V lost 4 bases to trimming and J lost 8 bases, with 9 bases between them. CDR3 loop: CASSSQGYSPLHF. DNA of the CDR3: TGTGCCAGCAGTTCCCAGGGTTATTCACCCCTCCACTTT.

This clone is medium-sized by share. The V call is TRBV21-1, the J call TRBJ1-2. TRBV21-1 is classified as a pseudogene. This CDR3 spans 11 amino acids. CDR3 protein: CASSTDYREGF. The CDR3 coding sequence is TGTGCCAGCAGCACAGATTACAGGGAGGGATTC.

The V call is TRBV11-2, the J call TRBJ2-1, with 8 bases lining up with TRBD2. J lost 2 bases, V lost 3 bases, and 3 bases had no gene match. The CDR3 sequence is 15 residues long. The V gene's germline CDR1 is SGHAT and CDR2 FQNNGV. DNA of the CDR3: TGTGCCAGCAGCTTCGGTAGCGGGACCTACAATGAGCAGTTCTTC. Amino acids: CASSFGSGTYNEQFF.

V usage is TRBV9 and J usage is TRBJ1-1; D is uncertain. Trimming stripped 0 bases from V and 9 bases from J, with 12 bases between. CDR3 length equals 13 residues. Germline assignment: CDR1 SGDLS and CDR2 YYNGEE. CDR3 nucleotides: TGTGCCAGCAGCGTAGGCGGTAGGGAAAAAGCTTTCTTT. It translates to CASSVGGREKAFF.

The chain combines TRBV28 with TRBJ1-1; D perhaps matches TRBD1 (5 bases). Between the trimmed V and J ends, which lost 2 bases and 9 bases, there was a span of 19 bases. Looked up from germline, CDR1 is MDHEN and CDR2 is SYDVKM. This CDR3 region has 15 residues. As DNA, the CDR3 is TGTGCCAGCAGTTTAAGTCCCTCTGGCGGGGCAAAAGCTTTCTTT. Protein: CASSLSPSGGAKAFF.

This clone has only a few counts. V is TRBV30 and J is TRBJ2-7; D uncertain. The V end was cut by 5 bases, the J end by 5 bases, with 10 bases between. CDR1 and CDR2 (germline): GTSNPN, SVGIG (reference sequence). The CDR3 spans 11 residues. The CDR3: CAWGETNEQYF. DNA for the CDR3: TGTGCCTGGGGCGAGACGAACGAGCAGTACTTC.

The chain joins TRBV2 to TRBJ2-1; D not resolved. Germline CDR1 is SNHLY and CDR2 is FYNNEI. Trimming removed 3 bases at V and 5 bases at J, with 14 bases between. CDR3 length equals 15 residues. The DNA of the CDR3 is TGTGCCAGCAGTGACCCTCGAGGATCGAACAATGAGCAGTTCTTC. It translates to CASSDPRGSNNEQFF.

J is TRBJ2-6 and V is TRBV27; D is undetermined. The V gene lost 11 bases and the J gene lost 0 bases, with 11 bases spanning the gap. Germline lookup yields CDR1 MNHEY and CDR2 SMNVEV (reference sequence). The CDR3 extends over 14 amino acids. CDR3 sequence: CAAMGLSGANVLTF. The DNA of the CDR3 is TGTGCCGCCATGGGCCTCTCTGGGGCCAACGTCCTGACTTTC.

This clone was seen only once. This chain links TRBV2 with TRBJ2-7; D is perhaps TRBD1 (5 bases). The CDR3 sequence is 15 residues long. V was clipped by 3 bases and J by 2 bases, with 14 bases between them. Germline CDR1 reads SNHLY; CDR2 reads FYNNEI. The CDR3 is CASSDGADGTYEQYF. Here the CDR3 DNA reads TGTGCCAGCAGTGATGGGGCGGACGGAACCTACGAGCAGTACTTC. Complete variable domain (other parts from reference TRBV2 and TRBJ2-7): EPEVTQTPSHQVTQMGQEVILRCVPISNHLYFYWYRQILGQKVEFLVSFYNNEISEKSEIFDDQFSVERPDGSNFTLKIRSTKLEDSAMYFCASSDGADGTYEQYFGPGTRLTVT.

The chain is built from TRBV6-4 and TRBJ1-6; a possible D gene is TRBD1 (5 bases). The CDR3 covers 15 residues. V was pared by 0 bases and J by 7 bases, with 10 bases between. The germline gives CDR1 MRHNA, CDR2 SNTAGT. In DNA, the CDR3 is TGTGCCAGCAGTGACTCGGCGGGGACCAATTCACCCCTCCACTTT. Amino acid sequence: CASSDSAGTNSPLHF.

This chain uses TRBV5-1 with TRBJ2-1; TRBD2 might be the D (6 bases). The germline gives CDR1 SGHRS, CDR2 YFSETQ. The CDR3 covers 16 residues. Trimming left V 4 bases short and J 2 bases short, with 16 bases between. CDR3 sequence: CASSPETSGTYNEQFF. CDR3 DNA: TGCGCCAGCAGCCCCGAGACTAGTGGGACCTACAATGAGCAGTTCTTC. The variable domain in full, with the rest retrieved from reference TRBV5-1 and TRBJ2-1, is KAGVTQTPRYLIKTRGQQVTLSCSPISGHRSVSWYQQTPGQGLQFLFEYFSETQRNKGNFPGRFSGRQFSNSRSEMNVSTLELGDSALYLCASSPETSGTYNEQFFGPGTRLTVL.

This chain joins TRBV5-1 and TRBJ1-6; no definite D call. V shed 4 bases and J shed 9 bases, with 14 bases lying between them. The CDR3 runs to 14 residues. Germline-derived CDR1 and CDR2 are SGHRS and YFSETQ. This CDR3 is CASSPDMRGSPLHF. The CDR3, as DNA: TGCGCCAGCAGCCCTGATATGAGAGGTTCACCCCTCCACTTT.

The chain joins TRBV30 to TRBJ2-7, with D hard to call. Germline CDR1 reads GTSNPN; CDR2 reads SVGIG (reference sequence). The CDR3 totals 15 residues. V lost 0 bases and J 1 base, leaving 13 bases between the germline ends. The CDR3 nucleotides are TGTGCCTGGAGTGTATTTGGCAGGCAATCCTACGAGCAGTACTTC. It yields the protein CAWSVFGRQSYEQYF.

The CDR3 bases are TGTGCCAGCAGCCAACCGGGACAGGATCACGAGCAGTACTTC. This encodes CASSQPGQDHEQYF. The chain links TRBV4-2 to TRBJ2-7; 8 nucleotides line up with TRBD1. The CDR3 totals 14 residues. The junction had 5 bases not matched to a gene; V was cut back by 2 bases and J by 5 bases. Germline V gene sequence: CDR1 LGHNA, CDR2 YNFKEQ.

Only one count was recorded for this clone. J is TRBJ2-7 and V is TRBV29-1; D might be TRBD2 (6 bases). Germline lookup yields CDR1 SQVTM and CDR2 ANQGSEA. CDR3 size: 12 residues. V lost 3 bases and J lost 7, with 13 bases in between. The CDR3 bases are TGCAGCGTTGAGTTGGCGGCGGGGGAGCAGTACTTC. It yields the protein CSVELAAGEQYF.